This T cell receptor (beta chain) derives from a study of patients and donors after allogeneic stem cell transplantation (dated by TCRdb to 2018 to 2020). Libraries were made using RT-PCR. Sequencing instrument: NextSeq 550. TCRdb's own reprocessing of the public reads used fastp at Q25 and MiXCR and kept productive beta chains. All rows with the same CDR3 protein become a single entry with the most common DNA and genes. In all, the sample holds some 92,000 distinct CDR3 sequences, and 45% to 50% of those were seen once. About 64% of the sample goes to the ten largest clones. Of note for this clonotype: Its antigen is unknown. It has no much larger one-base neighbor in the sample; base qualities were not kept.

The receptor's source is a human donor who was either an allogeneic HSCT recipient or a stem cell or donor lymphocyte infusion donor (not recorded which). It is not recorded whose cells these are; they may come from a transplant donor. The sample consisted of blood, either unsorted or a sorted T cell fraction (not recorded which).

The CDR3 here reads CATEAGLGNTIYF. The nucleotide sequence is TGTGCCACCGAGGCGGGGTTGGGAAACACCATATATTTT. The rearranged chain carries TRBV15 and TRBJ1-3, with the D gene call left open. The CDR3 holds 13 amino acids from the cysteine to the phenylalanine. Of all the DNA, just the CDR3 is kept, 39 bases in frame from base 1. The junction carries 12 bases between V and J, which are trimmed by 8 bases and 4 bases respectively. The germline V gene (reference sequence) sets CDR1 to LNHNV and CDR2 to YYDKDF.